This TCR beta chain was captured by sequencing in a study of identical twins (dated by TCRdb to the mid-2010s). Notes on the research overall: To test whether fetal clonotypes persist, the study used deep sequencing on TCR alpha and beta repertoires from monozygotic twins, unrelated adults of various ages, and cord blood. To rule out contamination, replicate twin experiments were performed at different times with different library preparation protocols.

All donors were healthy Caucasians. The twin cohort consisted of three pairs of female monozygotic twins, all aged about 18 to 30 years. RNA for TCR libraries was isolated from peripheral blood mononuclear cells. The paper as a whole reports these results and caveats: Compared with coincidental sharing between unrelated individuals, out-of-frame TCR alpha sequences shared between twins showed an excess of sequences with low generation probability. The excess sharing between twins in beta out-of-frame sequences was weaker because fewer shared sequences reduced the signal-to-noise ratio. Zero-insertion analyses could be partly confounded by invariant T cells such as MAIT and iNKT, though diverse VJ usage argued against such confounding for most clonotypes. Abundant cord blood beta clonotypes carried fewer insertions; young adult naive repertoires showed a weaker similar trend, while memory repertoires showed none. In monozygotic twins, recombination models systematically underestimated out-of-frame TCR alpha sharing, but the models matched the sharing seen between unrelated individuals. Because the same donors could not be followed over many years, the conclusions depended on cross-sectional statistical analysis.

The table lists this clonotype with many counts. Its antigen specificity is not known. No much larger clone exists at a distance of one base, and base qualities are not known. Receptor libraries were prepared by 5' RACE. The sequencing machine was an Illumina HiSeq 2000. Template switching introduced a universal primer binding site; the final cDNA contained a unique molecular identifier, enabling accurate counting of TCR cDNA molecules. First-strand cDNA for TCR alpha and beta chains was synthesized from specific primers in the conserved constant-segment region. To control for contamination, each cDNA library was double barcoded with a SMART-Mk sample barcode plus Illumina barcodes. TruSeq adapter sequences along with Illumina sample barcodes were introduced in two successive PCR steps. The Illumina HiSeq platform was used with custom primers to sequence TCR alpha and beta cDNA libraries. As for how the authors treated the data: MiGEC processed the raw reads to extract unique molecular identifiers, while MiXCR was used to determine the CDR3 positions. For each individual, recombination models were inferred using an EM algorithm with the repgenHMM and IGoR tools. Shared clonotype analysis was performed with the tcR package in R, normalizing sharing by the product of cloneset sizes. Out-of-frame nonproductive sequences were analyzed to study raw recombination free of thymic and clonal selection effects. The raw public data were reprocessed by TCRdb itself: fastp quality trimming at Q25, MiXCR clonotype calling, in-frame beta chains only. Identical CDR3 protein sequences are pooled into one entry, listed with their most common genes and DNA. The V and J calls, along with clone size, are taken from TCRdb and not from the paper's own processing. In this sample the table shows hundreds of thousands of distinct CDR3 sequences, 9% to 15% of which occur a single time. The ten biggest clones cover about 1.5% of the sample.

CDR1 SGHRS and CDR2 YFSETQ were looked up in the germline V gene. The CDR3, cysteine through phenylalanine, is 17 amino acids long. Of all the DNA, just the CDR3 is kept, 51 bases in frame from base 1. Unmatched junction bases come to 10, with V trimmed by 4 bases and J by 0 bases. In addition, the sample was reused for a study of yellow fever vaccine responses in identical twins. That second report states: The T cell response to vaccination in identical twins was reported by the authors to appear partly convergent and partly personalized. The study precisely tracked vaccine-responding T cell clones in identical twins.

Rearrangement joined TRBV5-1 to TRBJ2-1, and TRBD2 aligns with 7 junction nucleotides. The sequenced material came from PBMCs. The sequence was obtained from a woman aged 18-30 years in good health. The DNA sequence is given as TGCGCCAGCAGCCGCGGGACTATTAAAAGCTCCTACAATGAGCAGTTCTTC. It codes for CASSRGTIKSSYNEQFF.